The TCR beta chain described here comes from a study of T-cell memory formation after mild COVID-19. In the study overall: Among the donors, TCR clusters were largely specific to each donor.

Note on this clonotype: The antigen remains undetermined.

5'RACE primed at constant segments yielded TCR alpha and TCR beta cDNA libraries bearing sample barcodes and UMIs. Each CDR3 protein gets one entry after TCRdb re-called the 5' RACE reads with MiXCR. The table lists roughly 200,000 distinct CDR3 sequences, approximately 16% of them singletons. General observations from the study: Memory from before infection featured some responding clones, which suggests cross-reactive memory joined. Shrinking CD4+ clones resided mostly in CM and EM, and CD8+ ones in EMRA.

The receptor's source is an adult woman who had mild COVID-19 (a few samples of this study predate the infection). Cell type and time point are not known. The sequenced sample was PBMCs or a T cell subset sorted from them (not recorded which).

The chain's CDR3 is CASSWGHPPYEQYF. DNA of the CDR3: TGTGCCAGCAGCTGGGGACACCCACCCTACGAGCAGTACTTC. The chain couples TRBV5-6 to TRBJ2-7; D may be TRBD1 (6 bases). The V end lost 3 bases, the J end lost 2 bases, and 12 bases lay between the germline ends. Germline CDR1 reads SGHDT; CDR2 reads YYEEEE. The CDR3 extends over 14 amino acids. Full variable domain (remainder filled in from reference TRBV5-6 and TRBJ2-7): DAGVTQSPTHLIKTRGQQVTLRCSPKSGHDTVSWYQQALGQGPQFIFQYYEEEERQRGNFPDRFSGHQFPNYSSELNVNALLLGDSALYLCASSWGHPPYEQYFGPGTRLTVT.